Sequencing of this TCR beta chain was carried out in a study of read filtering for tumor transcriptome and immune sequencing. This clonotype was observed at least ten times. Antigen unknown. From 350 to 500 ng of RNA, a library with molecular barcoded alpha/delta and beta/gamma adaptors was made. MiXCR, run by TCRdb on the reads, gives a single entry per CDR3 protein. Of approximately 6,200 distinct CDR3 sequences detected, 21% appear once; the ten largest clones hold roughly 25%. Whole-study results and caveats: Compared with RNA-seq, IR-seq gave much higher clonotype depth and reliability.

CDR1 is LNHDA, CDR2 SQIVND, per germline (reference sequence). The trim removed 5 bases at V and 7 bases at J, leaving 12 bases unmatched. The CDR3 length is 16 residues. The chain recombines TRBV19 with TRBJ1-5; 9 bases agree with TRBD1. Material for sequencing was a population of CD138-negative cells sorted from bone marrow. The receptor was derived from a donor at least 40 years old with multiple myeloma. For the CDR3, the DNA is TGTGCCAGTAGTGCCAGTGAACAGGGGGCGCGACAGCCCCAGCATTTT. It is translated as CASSASEQGARQPQHF.